This T cell receptor (beta chain) was recovered during a study of neurological immune-mediated disorders. Study-level results: The study found no CDR3 amino acid sequences shared by expanded clones across subjects, suggesting private repertoires in all groups.

CDR3 length equals 15 residues. The ends were cut back, 0 bases at V and 13 bases at J, with 21 bases in the middle. CDR1 and CDR2 (germline): SGHAT, FQNNGV. Time point defined: longitudinal time-point 2. Source material was 2 million unsorted PBMCs, stored at -80 °C in RNAlater. Each TCR transcript was tagged with a 10-nucleotide random UMI during 5'RACE. TCRdb used MiXCR to reprocess the 5' RACE reads, holding one entry per CDR3 protein. The sample lists about 60,000 distinct CDR3 sequences; nearly 10% were seen once. This clonotype was counted ten times or more. Its specificity is not known. This clonotype was obtained from a man aged 30 to 39 in good health. Sequencing input: PBMCs. J is TRBJ1-2 and V is TRBV11-2; maybe TRBD1 (6 bases). The chain's CDR3 is CASSLDLSGGRGATF. The CDR3 bases are TGTGCCAGCAGCTTAGATCTTTCTGGGGGAAGGGGGGCCACCTTC.